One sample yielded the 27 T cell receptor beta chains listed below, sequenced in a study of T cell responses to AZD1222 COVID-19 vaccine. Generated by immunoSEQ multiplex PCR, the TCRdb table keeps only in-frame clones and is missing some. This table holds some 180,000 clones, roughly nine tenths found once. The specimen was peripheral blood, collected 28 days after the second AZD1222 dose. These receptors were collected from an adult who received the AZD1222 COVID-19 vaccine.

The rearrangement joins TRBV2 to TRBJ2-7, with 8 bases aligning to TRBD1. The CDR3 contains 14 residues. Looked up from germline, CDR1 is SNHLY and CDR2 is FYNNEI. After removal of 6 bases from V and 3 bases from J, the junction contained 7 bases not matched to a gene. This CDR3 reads CASSRDRNNYEQYF. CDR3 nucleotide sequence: TGTGCCAGCAGCAGGGACAGGAACAACTACGAGCAGTACTTC.

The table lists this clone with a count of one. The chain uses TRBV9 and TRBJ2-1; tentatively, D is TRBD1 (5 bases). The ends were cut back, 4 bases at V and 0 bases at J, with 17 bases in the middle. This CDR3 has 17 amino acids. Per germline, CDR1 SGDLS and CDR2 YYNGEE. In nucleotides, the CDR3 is TGTGCCAGCAGCCCTTGGGGCCGACGGAGCTCCTACAATGAGCAGTTCTTC. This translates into CASSPWGRRSSYNEQFF.

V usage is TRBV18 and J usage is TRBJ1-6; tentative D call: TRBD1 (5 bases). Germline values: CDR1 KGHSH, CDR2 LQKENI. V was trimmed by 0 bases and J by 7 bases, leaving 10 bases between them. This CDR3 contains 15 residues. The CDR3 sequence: CASSPPRERNSPLHF. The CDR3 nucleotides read TGTGCCAGCTCACCACCCAGGGAGAGAAATTCACCCCTCCACTTT.

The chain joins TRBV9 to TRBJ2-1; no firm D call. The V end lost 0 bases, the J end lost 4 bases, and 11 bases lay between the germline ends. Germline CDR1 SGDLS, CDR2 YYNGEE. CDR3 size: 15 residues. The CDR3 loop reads CASSVAPDGYNEQFF. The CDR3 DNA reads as TGTGCCAGCAGCGTAGCCCCGGACGGGTACAATGAGCAGTTCTTC.

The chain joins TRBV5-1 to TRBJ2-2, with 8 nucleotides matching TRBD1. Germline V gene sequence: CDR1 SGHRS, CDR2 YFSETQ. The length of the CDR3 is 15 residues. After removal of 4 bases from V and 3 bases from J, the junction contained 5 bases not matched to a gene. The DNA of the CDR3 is TGCGCCAGCAGCACTGGACAGGGTTACACCGGGGAGCTGTTTTTT. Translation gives CASSTGQGYTGELFF.

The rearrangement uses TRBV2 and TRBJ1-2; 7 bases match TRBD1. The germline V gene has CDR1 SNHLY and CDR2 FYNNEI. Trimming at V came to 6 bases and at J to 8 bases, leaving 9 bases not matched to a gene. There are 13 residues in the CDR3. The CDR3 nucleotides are TGTGCCAGCAGAGAGACAGGGCATGGCGGCTACACCTTC. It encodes CASRETGHGGYTF. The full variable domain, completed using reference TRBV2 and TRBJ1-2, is EPEVTQTPSHQVTQMGQEVILRCVPISNHLYFYWYRQILGQKVEFLVSFYNNEISEKSEIFDDQFSVERPDGSNFTLKIRSTKLEDSAMYFCASRETGHGGYTFGSGTRLTVV.

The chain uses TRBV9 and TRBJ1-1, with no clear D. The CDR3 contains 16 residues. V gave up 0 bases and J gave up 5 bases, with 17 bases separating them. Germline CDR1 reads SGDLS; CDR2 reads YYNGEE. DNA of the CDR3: TGTGCCAGCAGCGTAGCTACCTCCAGAAAGGGTACTGAAGCTTTCTTT. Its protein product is CASSVATSRKGTEAFF.

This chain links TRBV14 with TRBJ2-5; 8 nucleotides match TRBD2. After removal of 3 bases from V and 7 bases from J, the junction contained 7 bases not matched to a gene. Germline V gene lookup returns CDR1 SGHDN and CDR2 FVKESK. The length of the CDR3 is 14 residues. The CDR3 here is CASSHKGREGTQYF. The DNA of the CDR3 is TGTGCCAGCAGCCACAAGGGACGGGAGGGGACCCAGTACTTC.

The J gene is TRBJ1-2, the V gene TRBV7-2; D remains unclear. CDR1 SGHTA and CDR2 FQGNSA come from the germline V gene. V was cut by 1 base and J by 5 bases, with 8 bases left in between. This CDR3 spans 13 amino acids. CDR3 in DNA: TGTGCCAGCAGCTTAGACACCCGTTATGGCTACACCTTC. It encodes CASSLDTRYGYTF.

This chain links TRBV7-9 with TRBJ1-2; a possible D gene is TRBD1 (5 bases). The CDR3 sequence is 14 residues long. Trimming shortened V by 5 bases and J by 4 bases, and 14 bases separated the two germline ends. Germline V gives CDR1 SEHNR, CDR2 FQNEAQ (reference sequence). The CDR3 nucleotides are TGTGCCAGCAGCCTCGGGGGTAGGGGCTATGGCTACACCTTC. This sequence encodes CASSLGGRGYGYTF.

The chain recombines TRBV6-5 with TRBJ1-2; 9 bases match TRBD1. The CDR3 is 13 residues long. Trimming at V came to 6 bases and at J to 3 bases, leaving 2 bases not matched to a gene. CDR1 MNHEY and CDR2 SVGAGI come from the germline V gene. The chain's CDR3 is CASRRDRDYGYTF. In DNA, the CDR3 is TGTGCCAGCAGGAGGGACAGGGACTATGGCTACACCTTC.

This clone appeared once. CDR3 sequence reads: CAWSVGTAGNTIYF. CDR3 nucleotides: TGTGCCTGGAGCGTCGGGACAGCTGGAAACACCATATATTTT. This chain uses TRBV30 with TRBJ1-3; 7 nucleotides match TRBD1. CDR3 size: 14 residues. J lost 2 bases, V lost 3 bases, and 4 bases had no gene match. Germline CDR1 reads GTSNPN; CDR2 reads SVGIG (reference sequence).

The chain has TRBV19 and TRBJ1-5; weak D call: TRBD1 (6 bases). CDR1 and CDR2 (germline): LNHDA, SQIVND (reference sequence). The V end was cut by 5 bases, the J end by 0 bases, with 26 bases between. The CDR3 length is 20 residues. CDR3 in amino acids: CASSPIWRGGEGDSNQPQHF. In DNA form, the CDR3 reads TGTGCCAGTAGTCCGATTTGGAGGGGAGGGGAGGGGGATAGCAATCAGCCCCAGCATTTT.

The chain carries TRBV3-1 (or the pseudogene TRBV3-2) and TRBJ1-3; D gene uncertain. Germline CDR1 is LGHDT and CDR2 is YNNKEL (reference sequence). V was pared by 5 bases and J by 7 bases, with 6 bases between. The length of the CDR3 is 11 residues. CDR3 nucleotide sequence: TGTGCCAGCAGCAATACTAACACCATATATTTT. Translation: CASSNTNTIYF.

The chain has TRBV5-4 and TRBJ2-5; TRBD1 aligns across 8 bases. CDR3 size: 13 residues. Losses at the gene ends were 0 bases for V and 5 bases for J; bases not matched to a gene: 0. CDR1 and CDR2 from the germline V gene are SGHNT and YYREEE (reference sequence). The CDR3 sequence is CASSLGQGETQYF. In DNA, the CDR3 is TGTGCCAGCAGCTTGGGACAGGGGGAGACCCAGTACTTC. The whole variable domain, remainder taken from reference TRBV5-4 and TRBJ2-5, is ETGVTQSPTHLIKTRGQQVTLRCSSQSGHNTVSWYQQALGQGPQFIFQYYREEENGRGNFPPRFSGLQFPNYSSELNVNALELDDSALYLCASSLGQGETQYFGPGTRLLVL.

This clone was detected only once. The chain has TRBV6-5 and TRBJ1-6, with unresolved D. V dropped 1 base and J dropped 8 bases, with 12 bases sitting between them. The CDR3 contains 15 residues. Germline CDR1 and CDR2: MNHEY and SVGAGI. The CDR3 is CASSYWNDGDSPLHF. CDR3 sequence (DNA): TGTGCCAGCAGTTACTGGAACGACGGGGATTCACCCCTCCACTTT.

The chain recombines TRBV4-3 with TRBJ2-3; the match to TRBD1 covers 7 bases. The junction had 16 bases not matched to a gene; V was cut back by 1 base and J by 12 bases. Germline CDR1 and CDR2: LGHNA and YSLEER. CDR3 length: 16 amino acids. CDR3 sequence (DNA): TGCGCCAGCAGCCAAGTGGACAGTAGGAGGACAGGCAATCAGTATTTT. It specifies CASSQVDSRRTGNQYF.

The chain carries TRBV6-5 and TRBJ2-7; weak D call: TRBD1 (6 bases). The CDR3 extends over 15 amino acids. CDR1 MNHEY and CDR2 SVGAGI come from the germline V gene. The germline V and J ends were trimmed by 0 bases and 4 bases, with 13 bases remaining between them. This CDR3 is CASSYSIQGFYEQYF. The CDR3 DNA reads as TGTGCCAGCAGTTACTCGATCCAGGGGTTTTACGAGCAGTACTTC.

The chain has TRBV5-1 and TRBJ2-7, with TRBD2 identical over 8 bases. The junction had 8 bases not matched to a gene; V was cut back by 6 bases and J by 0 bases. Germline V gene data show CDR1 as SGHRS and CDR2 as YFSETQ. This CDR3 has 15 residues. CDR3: CASTPGGPSSYEQYF. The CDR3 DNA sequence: TGCGCCAGCACCCCGGGGGGGCCCAGCTCCTACGAGCAGTACTTC. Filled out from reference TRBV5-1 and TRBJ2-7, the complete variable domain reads KAGVTQTPRYLIKTRGQQVTLSCSPISGHRSVSWYQQTPGQGLQFLFEYFSETQRNKGNFPGRFSGRQFSNSRSEMNVSTLELGDSALYLCASTPGGPSSYEQYFGPGTRLTVT.

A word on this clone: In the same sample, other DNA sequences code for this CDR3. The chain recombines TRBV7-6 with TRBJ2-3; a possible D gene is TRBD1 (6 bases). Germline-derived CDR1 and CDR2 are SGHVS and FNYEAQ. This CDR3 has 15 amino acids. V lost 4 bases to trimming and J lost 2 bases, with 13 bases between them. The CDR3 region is CASSSRDRFTDTQYF. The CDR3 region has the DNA TGTGCCAGCAGCTCGCGCGACAGGTTCACAGATACGCAGTATTTT.

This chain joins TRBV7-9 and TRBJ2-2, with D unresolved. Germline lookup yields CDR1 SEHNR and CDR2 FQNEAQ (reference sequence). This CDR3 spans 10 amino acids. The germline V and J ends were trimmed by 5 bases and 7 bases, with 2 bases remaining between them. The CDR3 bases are TGTGCCAGCAGCCTCGGGGAGCTGTTTTTT. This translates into CASSLGELFF. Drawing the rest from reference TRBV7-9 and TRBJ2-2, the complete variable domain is DTGVSQNPRHKITKRGQNVTFRCDPISEHNRLYWYRQTLGQGPEFLTYFQNEAQLEKSRLLSDRFSAERPKGSFSTLEIQRTEQGDSAMYLCASSLGELFFGEGSRLTVL.

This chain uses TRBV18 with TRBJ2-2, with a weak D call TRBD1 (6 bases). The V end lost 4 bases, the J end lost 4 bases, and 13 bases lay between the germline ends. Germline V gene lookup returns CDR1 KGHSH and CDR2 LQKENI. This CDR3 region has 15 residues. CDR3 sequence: CASSLLTGVTGELFF. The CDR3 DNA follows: TGTGCCAGCTCACTATTGACAGGTGTCACCGGGGAGCTGTTTTTT.

CDR3 region: CASSARQSNQPQHF. The CDR3 DNA follows: TGTGCCAGCAGCGCGAGACAGAGCAATCAGCCCCAGCATTTT. The gene calls are TRBV21-1 and TRBJ1-5; the table calls TRBD1, which could not be checked here. TRBV21-1 is flagged as a pseudogene. CDR3 length: 14 residues.

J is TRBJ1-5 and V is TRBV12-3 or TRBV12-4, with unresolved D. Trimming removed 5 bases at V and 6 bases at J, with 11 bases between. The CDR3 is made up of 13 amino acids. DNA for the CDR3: TGTGCCAGCAGTCTTGAGAGGAGTCAGCCCCAGCATTTT. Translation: CASSLERSQPQHF.

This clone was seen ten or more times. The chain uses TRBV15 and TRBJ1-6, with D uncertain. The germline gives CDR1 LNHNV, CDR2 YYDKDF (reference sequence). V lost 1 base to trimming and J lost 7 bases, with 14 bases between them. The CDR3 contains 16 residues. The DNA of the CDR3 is TGTGCCACCAGCAGAGCCCTTCCCGGGCCGAATTCACCCCTCCACTTT. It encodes CATSRALPGPNSPLHF.

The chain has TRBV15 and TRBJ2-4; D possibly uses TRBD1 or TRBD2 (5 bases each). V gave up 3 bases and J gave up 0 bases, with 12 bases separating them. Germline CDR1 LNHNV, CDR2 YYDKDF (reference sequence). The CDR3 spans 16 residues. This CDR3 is CATSSEPGTAKNIQYF. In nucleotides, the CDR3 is TGTGCCACCAGCAGTGAACCCGGGACAGCCAAAAACATTCAGTACTTC.

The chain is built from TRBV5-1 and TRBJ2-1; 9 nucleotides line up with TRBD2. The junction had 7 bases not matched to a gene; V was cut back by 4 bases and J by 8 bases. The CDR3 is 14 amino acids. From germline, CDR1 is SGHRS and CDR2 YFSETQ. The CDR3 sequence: CASSPTSGNDEQFF. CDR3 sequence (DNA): TGCGCCAGCAGCCCGACTAGCGGTAACGATGAGCAGTTCTTC.